This TCR beta chain is from a study of CD8 T cells in Susac syndrome. In blood CD8+ and CD4+ T cells, TCR beta underwent sequencing. Both CD4+ and CD8+ T cells were negatively isolated, and TEMRA cells underwent FACS enrichment. The RNA, about 0.5 to 1 ug, was put through reverse transcription using random hexamers. With immunoSEQ multiplex PCR, TCR beta CDR3 was amplified across 54 Vbeta and 13 Jbeta. In TCRdb, the immunoSEQ multiplex PCR reads were re-called with MiXCR into one record per CDR3 protein. In the table there are over 100,000 distinct CDR3 sequences, around 97% of which are singletons. Germline values: CDR1 MNHEY, CDR2 SVGEGT. Trimming shortened V by 6 bases and J by 10 bases, and 12 bases separated the two germline ends. The CDR3 loop spans 12 amino acids.

J is TRBJ1-4 and V is TRBV6-2 or TRBV6-3, with unresolved D. The source material was CD4+ T cells from PBMCs. This receptor was identified in a human donor in good health. CDR3 amino acids: CASSRGLAKLFF. In DNA, the CDR3 is TGTGCCAGCAGCAGAGGACTGGCAAAACTGTTTTTT.